This TCR beta chain comes out of a study of T cells in Graves' hyperthyroidism and ophthalmopathy. Study at large: The authors collected peripheral blood at initial diagnosis, before any treatment. Study-level results: Model output signaled ophthalmopathy a median about 6.3 months ahead of onset.

For the diagnoses, clinical symptoms, serum thyroxine and TRAb, thyroid ultrasound and orbital computed tomography were used. This clonotype was picked up many times. Its antigen remains unidentified. V was pared by 4 bases and J by 7 bases, with 8 bases between. CDR3 size: 10 residues. CDR1 and CDR2 from the germline V gene are DFQATT and SNEGSKA (reference sequence). Amplified TCR beta CDR3 regions came from RNA transcripts. Using the HTBI primer set, a first-round RT-PCR was run on the TCR CDR3. TCRdb called the multiplex PCR reads again in MiXCR, with one record for every CDR3 protein. The repertoire holds approximately 480,000 distinct CDR3 sequences, with around 20% as singletons.

Sequencing was performed on blood. V usage is TRBV20-1 and J usage is TRBJ2-7; D assignment may be TRBD1 or TRBD2 (5 bases each). This clonotype originated in a young man with Graves' hyperthyroidism. In DNA form, the CDR3 reads TGCAGTGCTACGGGACGTGAGCAGTACTTC. It is translated as CSATGREQYF.